This entry lists 15 T cell receptor beta chains sequenced from one sample in a study of response to subunit inactivated influenza vaccine. MiXCR, run by TCRdb on the RT-PCR reads, gives a single entry per CDR3 protein. The profile shows around 190,000 distinct CDR3 sequences, about 9% of them singletons. The starting material was non-naive T cells sorted from PBMCs, obtained on the day of vaccination. These receptors were collected from a man aged 50 or older who received an inactivated influenza vaccine.

This clonotype has at least ten counts. Compared with germline, one end of the junction differs, possibly owing to a read error. The rearrangement uses TRBV2 and TRBJ2-5; D unclear. CDR1 and CDR2 (germline): SNHLY, FYNNEI. The CDR3 covers 11 residues. The CDR3 reads CASREGETQYF. The DNA of the CDR3 is TGTGCCAGCAGAGAAGGAGAGACCCAGTACTTC. Together with reference TRBV2 and TRBJ2-5, the CDR3 gives the full variable domain: EPEVTQTPSHQVTQMGQEVILRCVPISNHLYFYWYRQILGQKVEFLVSFYNNEISEKSEIFDDQFSVERPDGSNFTLKIRSTKLEDSAMYFCASREGETQYFGPGTRLLVL.

The sample holds many counts of this clonotype. The J gene is TRBJ2-5, the V gene TRBV29-1; D is ambiguous. This CDR3 contains 15 residues. Trimming stripped 0 bases from V and 2 bases from J, with 13 bases between. The V gene's germline CDR1 is SQVTM and CDR2 ANQGSEA. The CDR3 sequence is CSVEDLGRQQETQYF. CDR3 DNA: TGCAGCGTTGAAGACCTCGGCAGGCAACAAGAGACCCAGTACTTC.

This clonotype has only a few counts. The chain has TRBV9 and TRBJ2-1; D possibly corresponds to TRBD2 (6 bases). The CDR3 has 15 residues. V was pared by 0 bases and J by 4 bases, with 11 bases between. Germline CDR1 and CDR2: SGDLS and YYNGEE. Written as DNA, the CDR3 is TGTGCCAGCAGCGTAGCCGGGGGTACTTACAATGAGCAGTTCTTC. This gives the protein CASSVAGGTYNEQFF.

This clonotype has ten or more counts. V gene TRBV10-3 combines with J gene TRBJ2-5; TRBD2 agrees at 11 bases. V shed 6 bases, J shed 3 bases, and the junction held 3 bases outside the gene matches. The CDR3 runs to 14 residues. Germline V gives CDR1 ENHRY, CDR2 SYGVKD. The CDR3 reads CAIRSTSGEETQYF. The CDR3 DNA is TGTGCCATCAGATCGACTAGCGGGGAAGAGACCCAGTACTTC.

This clonotype was found a few times. The chain links TRBV15 to TRBJ2-7, with TRBD1 matching over 7 bases. With V trimmed by 1 base and J by 3 bases, 6 bases remained unmatched. Germline V gene data show CDR1 as LNHNV and CDR2 as YYDKDF (reference sequence). The CDR3 loop spans 15 amino acids. CDR3 sequence reads: CATSRARDSLYEQYF. CDR3 sequence (DNA): TGTGCCACCAGCAGAGCTAGGGACAGCCTCTACGAGCAGTACTTC.

The gene calls are TRBV6-2 or TRBV6-3 and TRBJ2-7; TRBD1 aligns across 8 bases. The CDR3 is 18 amino acids. Trimming took 2 bases from V and 5 from J; bases not matched to a gene: 17. Germline V gene data show CDR1 as MNHEY and CDR2 as SVGEGT. The CDR3 DNA reads TGTGCCAGCAGTTACGCCCTCGGGGACAGGTCCCGGAAAGACGAGCAGTACTTC. Encoded protein: CASSYALGDRSRKDEQYF.

The chain links TRBV11-2 to TRBJ2-3; TRBD2 agrees at 12 bases. After removal of 5 bases from V and 0 bases from J, the junction contained 6 bases not matched to a gene. Germline values: CDR1 SGHAT, CDR2 FQNNGV. The CDR3 consists of 17 residues. The CDR3 DNA reads TGTGCCAGCAGCACCTGGACTAGCGGGGTTAGCACAGATACGCAGTATTTT. Translation: CASSTWTSGVSTDTQYF.

This clonotype was seen a handful of times. The J gene is TRBJ1-1, the V gene TRBV11-2; D remains ambiguous. This CDR3 is built from 13 residues. V lost 4 bases to trimming and J lost 3 bases, with 9 bases between them. Germline CDR1 and CDR2: SGHAT and FQNNGV. The CDR3 bases are TGTGCCAGCAGCTCCAGGACGGACACTGAAGCTTTCTTT. Translated: CASSSRTDTEAFF.

In this sample, this clonotype turned up many times. This rearrangement joins TRBV5-1 to TRBJ1-2; 8 nucleotides match TRBD1. The CDR3 is 14 residues long. V was clipped by 3 bases and J by 8 bases; unmatched bases: 9. In germline, CDR1 is SGHRS, CDR2 YFSETQ. The CDR3 sequence is CASSSGTGQRGYTF. The CDR3 DNA is TGCGCCAGCAGCTCAGGGACAGGCCAACGGGGCTACACCTTC.

This clonotype was seen only a few times. This chain joins TRBV5-5 and TRBJ2-3, with D possibly being TRBD2 (5 bases). The CDR3 totals 18 residues. V lost 0 bases and J 4 bases, leaving 21 bases between the germline ends. Germline V lookup: CDR1 SGHKS, CDR2 YYEKEE (reference sequence). CDR3 nucleotide sequence: TGTGCCAGCAGCTTGGGTCTAGGAGGTTTGGTCGGGGCAGATACGCAGTATTTT. It codes for CASSLGLGGLVGADTQYF.

As regards this clonotype: A single base separates this from a much larger clone, so it may be a read error. The genes are TRBV27 and TRBJ1-1, with 8 bases identical to TRBD1. The germline CDR1 and CDR2 sequences are MNHEY and SMNVEV (reference sequence). This CDR3 is 15 amino acids long. DNA for the CDR3: TGTGTCAGCAGTCCCCTGGGACAGGCGAACACTGAAGCTTTCTTT. Residues: CVSSPLGQANTEAFF.

The V gene is TRBV3-1, the J gene TRBJ2-3, with TRBD2 matching over 10 bases. Germline V gene lookup returns CDR1 LGHDT and CDR2 YNNKEL (reference sequence). The CDR3 has 16 amino acids. The ends lost 0 bases at V and 5 bases at J; junction bases unmatched: 5. The CDR3 is CASSQEGTSVGDTQYF. The CDR3 DNA reads TGTGCCAGCAGCCAAGAGGGGACTAGCGTGGGAGATACGCAGTATTTT.

The sample holds many counts of this clonotype. This chain joins TRBV4-2 and TRBJ1-5; D call uncertain. Germline-derived CDR1 and CDR2 are LGHNA and YNFKEQ. V was shortened by 0 bases and J by 3 bases, with 3 bases between the two germline ends. The CDR3 is made up of 13 amino acids. The CDR3 DNA is TGTGCCAGCAGCCAAGAATCCAATCAGCCCCAGCATTTT. Protein product: CASSQESNQPQHF.

Ten or more counts support this clonotype. V gene TRBV20-1 combines with J gene TRBJ1-1; the D gene is possibly TRBD1 (5 bases). V was clipped by 5 bases and J by 8 bases, with 21 bases between them. Looked up from germline, CDR1 is DFQATT and CDR2 is SNEGSKA (reference sequence). CDR3 length: 14 residues. The CDR3 region is CSARSGTHQLEAFF. The DNA of the CDR3 is TGCAGTGCTCGCTCCGGGACTCATCAGTTAGAAGCTTTCTTT.

V gene TRBV11-3 combines with J gene TRBJ2-3, with D perhaps matching TRBD2 (5 bases). Germline V gives CDR1 SGHNT, CDR2 YENEEA. V was shortened by 5 bases and J by 6 bases, with 12 bases between the two germline ends. The CDR3 covers 13 residues. The CDR3 loop reads CASSTFAGDTQYF. CDR3 coding DNA: TGTGCCAGCAGCACTTTCGCGGGTGATACGCAGTATTTT.